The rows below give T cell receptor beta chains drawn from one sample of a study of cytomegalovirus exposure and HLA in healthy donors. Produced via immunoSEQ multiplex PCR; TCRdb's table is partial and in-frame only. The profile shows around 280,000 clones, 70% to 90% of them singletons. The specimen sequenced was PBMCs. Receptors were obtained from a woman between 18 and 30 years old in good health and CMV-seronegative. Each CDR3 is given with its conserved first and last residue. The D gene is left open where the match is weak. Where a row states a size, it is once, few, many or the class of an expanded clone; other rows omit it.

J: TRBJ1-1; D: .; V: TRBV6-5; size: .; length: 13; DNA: TGTGCCAGCAGTTACACCCCAGGCACTGAAGCTTTCTTT; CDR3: CASSYTPGTEAFF
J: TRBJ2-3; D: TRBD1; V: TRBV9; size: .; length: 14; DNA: TGTGCCAGCAGCGCACAGGGGAGCAGTGATACGCAGTATTTT; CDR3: CASSAQGSSDTQYF
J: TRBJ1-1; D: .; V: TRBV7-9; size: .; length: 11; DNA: TGTGCCAGCAGCACAGGGACTGAAGCTTTCTTT; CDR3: CASSTGTEAFF
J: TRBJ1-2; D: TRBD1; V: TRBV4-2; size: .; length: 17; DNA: TGTGCCAGCAGCGAAAACACCGGGACAGGCCCGGGGGATGGCTACACCTTC; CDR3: CASSENTGTGPGDGYTF
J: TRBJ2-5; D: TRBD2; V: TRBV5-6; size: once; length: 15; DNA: TGTGCCAGCAGCTTGCCCACTAGCGGGCTAAAGACCCAGTACTTC; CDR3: CASSLPTSGLKTQYF
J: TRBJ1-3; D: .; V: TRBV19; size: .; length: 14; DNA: TGTGCCAGTAGTAACCGGGACAACCTGGCCACCATATATTTT; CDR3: CASSNRDNLATIYF
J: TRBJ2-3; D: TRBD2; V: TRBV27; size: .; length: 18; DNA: TGTGCCAGCAGTTTTATACGGACTAGCGGGGGCCCGGCACATACGCAGTATTTT; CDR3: CASSFIRTSGGPAHTQYF
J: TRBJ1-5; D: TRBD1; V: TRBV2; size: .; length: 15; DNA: TGTGCCAGCTCGTCCCAGGGGGCAGGCAATCAGCCCCAGCATTTT; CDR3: CASSSQGAGNQPQHF
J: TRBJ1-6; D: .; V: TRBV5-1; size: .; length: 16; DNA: TGCGCCAGCAGCTTGGTACCTCGCGCCTATAATTCCCCCCTCCACTTT; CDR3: CASSLVPRAYNSPLHF
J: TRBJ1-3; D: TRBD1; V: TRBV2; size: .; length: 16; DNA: TGTGCCAGCAGCCGGGACAGCCACTACTCTGGAAACACCATATATTTT; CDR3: CASSRDSHYSGNTIYF
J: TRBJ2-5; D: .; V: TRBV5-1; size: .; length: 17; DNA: TGCGCCAGCAGCAGGGGCAGGGGACCTGTGAGACAAGAGACCCAGTACTTC; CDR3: CASSRGRGPVRQETQYF
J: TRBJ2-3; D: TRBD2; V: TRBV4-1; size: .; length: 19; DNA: TGCGCCAGCAGCCAAGGGGGAGGACTAGCGGGGGGTAACACAGATACGCAGTATTTT; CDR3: CASSQGGGLAGGNTDTQYF
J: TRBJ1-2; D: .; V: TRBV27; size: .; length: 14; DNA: TGTGCCAGCAAAAGAAGCCAGGGAAACTACGGCTACACCTTC; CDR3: CASKRSQGNYGYTF
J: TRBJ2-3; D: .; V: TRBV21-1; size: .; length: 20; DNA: TGTGCCAGCAGCAAAGCGCTAGTCGCTGGGACAGGGGATAGCACAGATACGCAGTATTTT; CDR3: CASSKALVAGTGDSTDTQYF
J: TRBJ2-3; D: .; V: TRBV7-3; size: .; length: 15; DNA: TGTGCCAGCAGTACCGGGGGGCCCTCCACAGATACGCAGTATTTT; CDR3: CASSTGGPSTDTQYF
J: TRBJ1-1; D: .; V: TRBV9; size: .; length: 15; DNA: TGTGCCAGCAGCGTATTAAGAGACTTGAACACTGAAGCTTTCTTT; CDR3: CASSVLRDLNTEAFF
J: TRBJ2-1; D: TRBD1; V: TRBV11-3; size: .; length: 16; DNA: TGTGCCAGCAGCTTTTCATCGGACAGGGCTGGGATCGAGCAGTTCTTC; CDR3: CASSFSSDRAGIEQFF
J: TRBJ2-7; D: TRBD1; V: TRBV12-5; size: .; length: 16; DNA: TGTGCTAGTGGCCCGAAGTTCGGACAGGGGACCTACGAGCAGTACTTC; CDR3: CASGPKFGQGTYEQYF
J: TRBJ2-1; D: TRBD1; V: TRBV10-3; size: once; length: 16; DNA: TGTGCCATCAGTGAGCTGGCAGGGGGAACCTACAATGAGCAGTTCTTC; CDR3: CAISELAGGTYNEQFF
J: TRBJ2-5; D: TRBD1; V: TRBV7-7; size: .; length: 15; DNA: TGTGCCAGCAGCTTAGGCGACAGGGCCCAAGAGACCCAGTACTTC; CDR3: CASSLGDRAQETQYF
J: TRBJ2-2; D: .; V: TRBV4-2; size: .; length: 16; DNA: TGTGCCAGCAGCGGAAAGAGCCGAGGGTATGCCGGGGAGCTGTTTTTT; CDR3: CASSGKSRGYAGELFF
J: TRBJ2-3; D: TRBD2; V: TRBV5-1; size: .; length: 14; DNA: TGCGCCAGCAGTCTCGGGGGGAAGGCAGATACGCAGTATTTT; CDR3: CASSLGGKADTQYF
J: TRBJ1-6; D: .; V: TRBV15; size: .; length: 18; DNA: TGTGCCACCAGCCTGAGTAAGGGGTCGGGCTCCTATAATTCACCCCTCCACTTT; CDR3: CATSLSKGSGSYNSPLHF
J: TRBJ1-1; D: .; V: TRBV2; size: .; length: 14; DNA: TGTGCCAGCAGTGATTTAGGGGCGAACACTGAAGCTTTCTTT; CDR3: CASSDLGANTEAFF
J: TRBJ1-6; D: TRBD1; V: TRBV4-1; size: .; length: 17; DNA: TGCGCCAGCAGCCAGGATCCGTCCGGGACAGATAATTCACCCCTCCACTTT; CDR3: CASSQDPSGTDNSPLHF
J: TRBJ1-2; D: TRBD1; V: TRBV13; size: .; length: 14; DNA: TGTGCCAGCAGCTTCGGACAGGATGACTATGGCTACACCTTC; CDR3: CASSFGQDDYGYTF
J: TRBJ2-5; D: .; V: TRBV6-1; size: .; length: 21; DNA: TGTGCCAGCAGTGAAGCGGAATGGGCTATCTATCTAACCTCTTACCAAGAGACCCAGTACTTC; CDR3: CASSEAEWAIYLTSYQETQYF
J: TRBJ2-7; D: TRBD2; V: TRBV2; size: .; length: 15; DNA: TGTGCCAGCACCACCACCCCCGGGACTATGATTGAGCAGTACTTC; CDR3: CASTTTPGTMIEQYF
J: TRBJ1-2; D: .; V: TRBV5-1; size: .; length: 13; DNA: TGCGCCAGCAGCCTAAGTGGGGGCGATGGCTACACCTTC; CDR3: CASSLSGGDGYTF
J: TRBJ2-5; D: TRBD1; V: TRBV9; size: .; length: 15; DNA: TGTGCCAGCAGCGTAGTAGGGACAGGGCAAGAGACCCAGTACTTC; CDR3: CASSVVGTGQETQYF
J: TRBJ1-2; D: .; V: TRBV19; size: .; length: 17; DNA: TGTGCCAGTAGTATTAAGCCCCCTGTTTTGGGGCGGAGTGGCTACACCTTC; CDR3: CASSIKPPVLGRSGYTF
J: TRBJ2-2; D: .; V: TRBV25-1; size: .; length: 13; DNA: TGTGCCAGCAGTCCAGGGGCTACCGGGGAGCTGTTTTTT; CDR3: CASSPGATGELFF
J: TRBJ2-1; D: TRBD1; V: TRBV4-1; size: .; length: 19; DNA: TGCGCCAGCAGCCGCTACCGGTCCCGAGACAGGGGTAGGTACAATGAGCAGTTCTTC; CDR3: CASSRYRSRDRGRYNEQFF
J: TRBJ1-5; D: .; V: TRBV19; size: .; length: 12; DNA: TGTGCCAGTAGGTACAGGGATCAGCCCCAGCATTTT; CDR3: CASRYRDQPQHF
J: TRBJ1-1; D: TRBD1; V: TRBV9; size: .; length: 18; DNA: TGTGCCAGCAGCGATCGGGTGGGGACAGTCACAATTGACACTGAAGCTTTCTTT; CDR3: CASSDRVGTVTIDTEAFF
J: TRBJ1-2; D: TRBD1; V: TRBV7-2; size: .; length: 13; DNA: TGTAAGACAGGGGGACCAAGTGAATCGGGCTACACCTTC; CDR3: CKTGGPSESGYTF